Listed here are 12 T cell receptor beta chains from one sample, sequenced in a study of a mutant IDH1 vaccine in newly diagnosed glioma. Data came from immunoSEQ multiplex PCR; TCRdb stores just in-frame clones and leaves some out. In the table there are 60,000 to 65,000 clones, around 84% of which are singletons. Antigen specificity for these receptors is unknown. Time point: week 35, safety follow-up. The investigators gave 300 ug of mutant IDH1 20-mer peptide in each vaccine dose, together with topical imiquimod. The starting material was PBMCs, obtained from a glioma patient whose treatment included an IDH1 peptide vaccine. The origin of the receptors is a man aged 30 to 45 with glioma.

CDR3: CASSYYSQGQPQHF. Written as DNA, the CDR3 is TGTGCCAGCAGTTACTACTCGCAAGGGCAGCCCCAGCATTTT. The rearrangement joins TRBV6-5 to TRBJ1-5; the D is unclear. Germline lookup yields CDR1 MNHEY and CDR2 SVGAGI. V lost 1 base, J lost 7 bases, and 11 bases lay in between. This CDR3 is built from 14 residues.

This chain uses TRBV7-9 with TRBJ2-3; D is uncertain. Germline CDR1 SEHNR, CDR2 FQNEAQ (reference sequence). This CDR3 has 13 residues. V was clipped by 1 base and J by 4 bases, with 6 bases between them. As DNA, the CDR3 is TGTGCCAGCAGCTTAGTGGGTCCAGATACGCAGTATTTT. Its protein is CASSLVGPDTQYF.

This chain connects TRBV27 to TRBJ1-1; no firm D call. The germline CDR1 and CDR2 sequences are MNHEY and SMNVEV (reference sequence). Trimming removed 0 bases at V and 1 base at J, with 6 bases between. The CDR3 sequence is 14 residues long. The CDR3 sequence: CASSLSFGNTEAFF. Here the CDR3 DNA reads TGTGCCAGCAGTTTATCGTTCGGGAACACTGAAGCTTTCTTT.

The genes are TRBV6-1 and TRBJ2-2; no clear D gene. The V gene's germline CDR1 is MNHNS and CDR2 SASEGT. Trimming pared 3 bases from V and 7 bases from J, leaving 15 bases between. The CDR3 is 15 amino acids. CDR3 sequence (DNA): TGTGCCAGCAGTGATATGGCAGCCCGGGTCGGGGAGCTGTTTTTT. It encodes CASSDMAARVGELFF.

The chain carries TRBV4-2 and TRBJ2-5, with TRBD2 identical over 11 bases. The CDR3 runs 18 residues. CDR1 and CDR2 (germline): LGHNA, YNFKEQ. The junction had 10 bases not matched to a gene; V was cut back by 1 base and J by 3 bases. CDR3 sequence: CASSQGILAGGLKETQYF. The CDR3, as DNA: TGTGCCAGCAGCCAAGGGATTTTAGCGGGGGGGCTTAAAGAGACCCAGTACTTC.

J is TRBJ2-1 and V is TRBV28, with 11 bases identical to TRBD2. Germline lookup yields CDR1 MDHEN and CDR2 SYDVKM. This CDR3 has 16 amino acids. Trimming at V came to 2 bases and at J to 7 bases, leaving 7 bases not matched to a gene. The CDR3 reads CASSLLTSGGFNEQFF. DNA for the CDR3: TGTGCCAGCAGTTTACTTACTAGCGGGGGTTTTAATGAGCAGTTCTTC.

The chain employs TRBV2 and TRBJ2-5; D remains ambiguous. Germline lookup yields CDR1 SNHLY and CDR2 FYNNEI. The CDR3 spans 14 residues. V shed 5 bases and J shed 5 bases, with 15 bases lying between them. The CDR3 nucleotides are TGTGCCAGCAGTAAAGTTGGTTCGACGGAGACCCAGTACTTC. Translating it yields CASSKVGSTETQYF.

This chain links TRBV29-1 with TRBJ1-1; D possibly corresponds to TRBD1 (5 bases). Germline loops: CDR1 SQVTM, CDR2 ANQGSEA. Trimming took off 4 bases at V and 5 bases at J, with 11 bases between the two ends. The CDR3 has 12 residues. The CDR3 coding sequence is TGCAGCGTTGGAGGGGTGGGGACTGAAGCTTTCTTT. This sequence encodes CSVGGVGTEAFF. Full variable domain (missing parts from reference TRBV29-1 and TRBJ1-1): SAVISQKPSRDICQRGTSLTIQCQVDSQVTMMFWYRQQPGQSLTLIATANQGSEATYESGFVIDKFPISRPNLTFSTLTVSNMSPEDSSIYLCSVGGVGTEAFFGQGTRLTVV.

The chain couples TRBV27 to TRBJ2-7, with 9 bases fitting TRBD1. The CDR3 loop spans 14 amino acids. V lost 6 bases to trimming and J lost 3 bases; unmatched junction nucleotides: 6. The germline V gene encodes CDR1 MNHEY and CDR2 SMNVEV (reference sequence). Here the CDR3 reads CASRTGGEDYEQYF. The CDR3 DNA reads TGTGCCAGCAGAACAGGGGGCGAAGACTACGAGCAGTACTTC.

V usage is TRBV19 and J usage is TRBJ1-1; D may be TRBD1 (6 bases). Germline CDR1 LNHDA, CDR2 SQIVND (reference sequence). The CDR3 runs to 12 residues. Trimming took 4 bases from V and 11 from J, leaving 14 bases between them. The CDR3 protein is CASSTGAGYAFF. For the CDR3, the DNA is TGTGCCAGTAGTACGGGGGCAGGGTATGCTTTCTTT.

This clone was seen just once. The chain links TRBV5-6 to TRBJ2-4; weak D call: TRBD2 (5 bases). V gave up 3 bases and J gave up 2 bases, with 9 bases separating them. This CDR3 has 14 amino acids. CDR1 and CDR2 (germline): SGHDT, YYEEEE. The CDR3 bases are TGTGCCAGCAGCTCTCGGGGTTCCAAAAACATTCAGTACTTC. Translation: CASSSRGSKNIQYF. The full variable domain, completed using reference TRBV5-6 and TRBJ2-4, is DAGVTQSPTHLIKTRGQQVTLRCSPKSGHDTVSWYQQALGQGPQFIFQYYEEEERQRGNFPDRFSGHQFPNYSSELNVNALLLGDSALYLCASSSRGSKNIQYFGAGTRLSVL.

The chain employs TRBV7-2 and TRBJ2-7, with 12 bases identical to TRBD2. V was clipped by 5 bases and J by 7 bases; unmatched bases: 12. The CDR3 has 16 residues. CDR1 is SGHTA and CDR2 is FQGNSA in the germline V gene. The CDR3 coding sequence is TGTGCCAGCAGCCCACGACTAGCGGGGGCCCCGTGGGAGCAGTACTTC. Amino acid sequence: CASSPRLAGAPWEQYF.